This T cell receptor (beta chain) was captured by sequencing in a study of blood T cell repertoires in COVID-19. Overall study: Acute-phase and convalescent COVID-19 samples originated in the United States, Italy and Spain. In each case, the material was cDNA or gDNA derived from T cells, B-cell-depleted T cells, or PBMCs.

J was trimmed by 2 bases and V by 2 bases; bases with no gene match: 4. The length of the CDR3 is 15 residues. Germline values: CDR1 SGHVS, CDR2 FNYEAQ. Authors' data handling: By means of reference gene primer amplification, nucleated cell counts were estimated. Here immunoSEQ multiplex PCR was the method, and the copy in TCRdb shows in-frame clones only, minus some. For V, J and clone size, that table is used; D and trimming come from the DNA. The profile covers 110,000 to 150,000 clones, with approximately 73% appearing a single time and 4.2% taken by the ten largest. A single count supports this clone.

This clonotype was sampled from a man aged 55 to 69 with acute or convalescent COVID-19. Material for sequencing was peripheral blood. This chain links TRBV7-6 with TRBJ2-5, with 8 bases aligning to TRBD1. CDR3 nucleotide sequence: TGTGCCAGCAGCTTAAGGGACAGGACACAAGAGACCCAGTACTTC. It yields the protein CASSLRDRTQETQYF.